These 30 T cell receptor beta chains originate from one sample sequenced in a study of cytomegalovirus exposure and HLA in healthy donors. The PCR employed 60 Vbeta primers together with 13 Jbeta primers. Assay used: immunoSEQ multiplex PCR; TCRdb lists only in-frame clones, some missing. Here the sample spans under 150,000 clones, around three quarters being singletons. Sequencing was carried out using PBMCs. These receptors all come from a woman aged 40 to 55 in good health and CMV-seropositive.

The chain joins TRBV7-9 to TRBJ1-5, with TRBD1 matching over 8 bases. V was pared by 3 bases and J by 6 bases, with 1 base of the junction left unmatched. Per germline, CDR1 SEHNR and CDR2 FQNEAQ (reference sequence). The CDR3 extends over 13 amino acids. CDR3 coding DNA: TGTGCCAGCAGCTTGGACAGGGCTCAGCCCCAGCATTTT. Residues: CASSLDRAQPQHF.

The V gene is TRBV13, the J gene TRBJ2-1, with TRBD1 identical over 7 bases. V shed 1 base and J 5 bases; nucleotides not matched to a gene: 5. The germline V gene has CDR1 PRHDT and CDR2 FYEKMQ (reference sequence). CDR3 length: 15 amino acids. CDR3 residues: CASSLEVTGDNEQFF. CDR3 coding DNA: TGTGCCAGCAGCTTAGAGGTTACAGGGGACAATGAGCAGTTCTTC. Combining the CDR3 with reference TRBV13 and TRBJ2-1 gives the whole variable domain AAGVIQSPRHLIKEKRETATLKCYPIPRHDTVYWYQQGPGQDPQFLISFYEKMQSDKGSIPDRFSAQQFSDYHSELNMSSLELGDSALYFCASSLEVTGDNEQFFGPGTRLTVL.

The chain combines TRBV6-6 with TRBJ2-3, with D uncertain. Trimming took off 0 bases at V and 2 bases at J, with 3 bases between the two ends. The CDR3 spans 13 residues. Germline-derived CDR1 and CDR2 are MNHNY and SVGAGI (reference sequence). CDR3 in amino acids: CASSYSLTDTQYF. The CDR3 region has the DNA TGTGCCAGCAGTTACTCTCTCACAGATACGCAGTATTTT.

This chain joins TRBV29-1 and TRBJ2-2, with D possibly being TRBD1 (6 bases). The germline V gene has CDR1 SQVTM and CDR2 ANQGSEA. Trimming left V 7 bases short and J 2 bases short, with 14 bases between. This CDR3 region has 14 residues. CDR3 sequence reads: CSGRGRGNTGELFF. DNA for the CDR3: TGCAGCGGTCGTGGCAGGGGAAACACCGGGGAGCTGTTTTTT.

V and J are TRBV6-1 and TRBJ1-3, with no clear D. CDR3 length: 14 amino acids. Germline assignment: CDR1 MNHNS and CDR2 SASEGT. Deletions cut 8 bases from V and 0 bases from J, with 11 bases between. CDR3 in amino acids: CASGSGSSGNTIYF. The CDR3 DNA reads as TGTGCCAGCGGGTCGGGGAGCTCTGGAAACACCATATATTTT.

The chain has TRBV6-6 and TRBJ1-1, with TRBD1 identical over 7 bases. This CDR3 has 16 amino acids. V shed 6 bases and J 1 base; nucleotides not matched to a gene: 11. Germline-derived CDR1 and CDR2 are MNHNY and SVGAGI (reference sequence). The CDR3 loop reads CASSDTSQGRNTEAFF. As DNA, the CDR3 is TGTGCCAGCAGCGATACCTCACAGGGGCGGAACACTGAAGCTTTCTTT.

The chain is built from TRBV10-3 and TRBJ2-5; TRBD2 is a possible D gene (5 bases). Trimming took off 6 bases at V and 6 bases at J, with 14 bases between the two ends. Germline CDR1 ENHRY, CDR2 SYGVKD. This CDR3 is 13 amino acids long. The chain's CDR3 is CAIRKSDWQTQYF. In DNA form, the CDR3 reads TGTGCCATCAGAAAATCGGACTGGCAGACCCAGTACTTC.

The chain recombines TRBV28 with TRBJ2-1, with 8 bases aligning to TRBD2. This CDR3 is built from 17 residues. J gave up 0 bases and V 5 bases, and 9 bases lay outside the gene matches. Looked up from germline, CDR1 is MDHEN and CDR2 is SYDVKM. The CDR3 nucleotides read TGTGCCAGCAGTCCCCTAGCGGGTTTCTTCTCCTACAATGAGCAGTTCTTC. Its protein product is CASSPLAGFFSYNEQFF.

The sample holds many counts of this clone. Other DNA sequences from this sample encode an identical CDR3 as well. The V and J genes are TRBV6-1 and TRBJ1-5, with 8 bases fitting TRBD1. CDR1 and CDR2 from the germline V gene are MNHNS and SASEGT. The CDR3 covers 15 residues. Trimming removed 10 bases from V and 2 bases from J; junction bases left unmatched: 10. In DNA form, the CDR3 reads TGTGCCATAACGACAGGGGTGGGAGGCAATCAGCCCCAGCATTTT. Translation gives CAITTGVGGNQPQHF.

The CDR3 DNA follows: TGCGCCAGCAGCCAAGGGGCCCGACTAGGGTACCAAGAGACCCAGTACTTC. It translates to CASSQGARLGYQETQYF. The rearrangement uses TRBV4-1 and TRBJ2-5; tentatively, D is TRBD2 (6 bases). V was cut by 1 base and J by 0 bases, with 15 bases left in between. The CDR3 loop spans 17 amino acids. The germline gives CDR1 MGHRA, CDR2 YSYEKL.

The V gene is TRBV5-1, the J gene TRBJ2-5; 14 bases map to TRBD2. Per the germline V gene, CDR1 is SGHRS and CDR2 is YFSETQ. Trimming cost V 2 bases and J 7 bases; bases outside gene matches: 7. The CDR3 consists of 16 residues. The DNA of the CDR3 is TGCGCCAGCAGCTTCGGACTAGCGGGAGGCCGCGGGACCCAGTACTTC. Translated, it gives CASSFGLAGGRGTQYF.

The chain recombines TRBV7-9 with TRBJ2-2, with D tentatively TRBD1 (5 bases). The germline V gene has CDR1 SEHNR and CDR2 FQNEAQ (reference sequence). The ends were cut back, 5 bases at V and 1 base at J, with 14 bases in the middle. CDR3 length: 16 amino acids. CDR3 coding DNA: TGTGCCAGCAGCCCAAGGGGCACTCTGAACACCGGGGAGCTGTTTTTT. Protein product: CASSPRGTLNTGELFF.

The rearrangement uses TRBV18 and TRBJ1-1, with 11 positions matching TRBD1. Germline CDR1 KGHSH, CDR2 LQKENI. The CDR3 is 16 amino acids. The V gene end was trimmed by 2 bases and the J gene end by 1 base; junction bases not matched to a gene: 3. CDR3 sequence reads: CASSPGTGGGNTEAFF. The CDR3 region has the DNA TGTGCCAGCTCACCAGGGACAGGGGGTGGGAACACTGAAGCTTTCTTT.

The CDR3 DNA reads TGTGCCAGCACCAAACAGGGGACTAATGAAAAACTGTTTTTT. This codes for CASTKQGTNEKLFF. V usage is TRBV18 and J usage is TRBJ1-4; 7 bases map to TRBD1. V shed 8 bases and J 2 bases; nucleotides not matched to a gene: 5. CDR1 is KGHSH, CDR2 LQKENI, per germline. The CDR3 is 14 amino acids.

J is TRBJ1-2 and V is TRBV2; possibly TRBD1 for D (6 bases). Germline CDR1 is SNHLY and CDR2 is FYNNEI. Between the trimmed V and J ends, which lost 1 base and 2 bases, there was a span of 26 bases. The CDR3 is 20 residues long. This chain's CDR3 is CASSEEAKVLRTGMNYGYTF. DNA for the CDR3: TGTGCCAGCAGTGAAGAGGCCAAGGTTTTGAGAACAGGGATGAACTATGGCTACACCTTC.

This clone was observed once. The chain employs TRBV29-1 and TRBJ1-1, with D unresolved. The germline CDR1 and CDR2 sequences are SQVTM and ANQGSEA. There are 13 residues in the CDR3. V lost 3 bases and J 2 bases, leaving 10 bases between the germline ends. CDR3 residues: CSVEVVPNTEAFF. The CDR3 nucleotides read TGCAGCGTTGAGGTAGTCCCAAACACTGAAGCTTTCTTT.

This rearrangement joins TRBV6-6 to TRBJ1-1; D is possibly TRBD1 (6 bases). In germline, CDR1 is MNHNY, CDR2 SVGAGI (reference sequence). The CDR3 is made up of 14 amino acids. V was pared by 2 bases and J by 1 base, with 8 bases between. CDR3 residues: CASSYVTGNTEAFF. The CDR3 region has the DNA TGTGCCAGCAGTTACGTGACAGGGAACACTGAAGCTTTCTTT.

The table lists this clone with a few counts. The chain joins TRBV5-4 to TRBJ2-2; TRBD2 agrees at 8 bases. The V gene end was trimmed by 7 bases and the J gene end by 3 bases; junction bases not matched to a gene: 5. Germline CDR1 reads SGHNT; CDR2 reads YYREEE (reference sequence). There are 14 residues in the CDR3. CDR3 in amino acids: CASHGLADTGELFF. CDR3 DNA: TGTGCCAGCCACGGACTAGCTGACACCGGGGAGCTGTTTTTT.

CDR3 in amino acids: CSVVAEAYEQYF. The DNA for the CDR3 is TGCAGCGTGGTGGCAGAGGCCTACGAGCAGTACTTC. This sequence joins TRBV29-1 and TRBJ2-5, with D uncertain. The J call is doubtful: the DNA matches TRBJ2-7 better. This CDR3 spans 12 amino acids. Looked up from germline, CDR1 is SQVTM and CDR2 is ANQGSEA.

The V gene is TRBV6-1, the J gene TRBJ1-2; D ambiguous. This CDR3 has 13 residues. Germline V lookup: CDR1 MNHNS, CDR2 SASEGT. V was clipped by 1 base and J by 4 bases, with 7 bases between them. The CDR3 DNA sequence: TGTGCCAGCAGTGAAGGGGCTCTCTATGGCTACACCTTC. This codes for CASSEGALYGYTF.

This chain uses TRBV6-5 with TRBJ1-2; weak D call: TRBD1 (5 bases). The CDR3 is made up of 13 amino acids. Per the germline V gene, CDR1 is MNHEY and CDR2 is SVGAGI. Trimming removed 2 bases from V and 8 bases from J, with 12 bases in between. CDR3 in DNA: TGTGCCAGCAGTTACGGGGCAGGACACGGCTACACCTTC. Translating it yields CASSYGAGHGYTF.

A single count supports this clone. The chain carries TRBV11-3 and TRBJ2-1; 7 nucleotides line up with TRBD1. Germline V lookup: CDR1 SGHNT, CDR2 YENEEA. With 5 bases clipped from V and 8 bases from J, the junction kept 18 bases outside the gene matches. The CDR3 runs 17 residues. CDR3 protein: CASSLSVRGRAKDEQFF. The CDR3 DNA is TGTGCCAGCAGCCTGAGTGTAAGGGGGCGAGCGAAAGATGAGCAGTTCTTC.

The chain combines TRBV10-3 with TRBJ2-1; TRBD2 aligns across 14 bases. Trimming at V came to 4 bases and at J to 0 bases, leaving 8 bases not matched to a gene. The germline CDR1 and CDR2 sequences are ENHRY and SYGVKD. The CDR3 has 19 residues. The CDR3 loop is CAISATSGRASGSYNEQFF. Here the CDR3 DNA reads TGTGCCATCAGTGCGACTAGCGGGAGGGCCTCGGGCTCCTACAATGAGCAGTTCTTC.

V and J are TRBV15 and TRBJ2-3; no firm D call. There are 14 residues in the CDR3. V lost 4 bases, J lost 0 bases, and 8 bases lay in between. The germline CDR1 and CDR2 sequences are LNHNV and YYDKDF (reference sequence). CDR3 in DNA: TGTGCCACCAGCAAATACAAAAGCACAGATACGCAGTATTTT. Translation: CATSKYKSTDTQYF.

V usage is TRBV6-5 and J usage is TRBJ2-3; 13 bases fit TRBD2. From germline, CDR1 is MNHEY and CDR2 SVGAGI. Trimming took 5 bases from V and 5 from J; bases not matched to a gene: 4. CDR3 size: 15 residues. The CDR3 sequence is CASSRTSGSLDTQYF. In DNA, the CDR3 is TGTGCCAGCAGTCGGACTAGCGGGAGCTTAGATACGCAGTATTTT.

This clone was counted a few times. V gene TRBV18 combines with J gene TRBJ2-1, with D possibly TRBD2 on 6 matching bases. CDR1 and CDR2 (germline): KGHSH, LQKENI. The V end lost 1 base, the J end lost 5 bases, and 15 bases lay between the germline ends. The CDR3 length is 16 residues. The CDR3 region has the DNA TGTGCCAGCTCACCACTGGCGGGACCCCTAAACAATGAGCAGTTCTTC. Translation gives CASSPLAGPLNNEQFF.

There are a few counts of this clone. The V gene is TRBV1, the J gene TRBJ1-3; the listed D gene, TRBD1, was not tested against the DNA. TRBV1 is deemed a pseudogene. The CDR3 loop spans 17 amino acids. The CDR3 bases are TGCACCAGCAGCCAAGATTACCGGGACAGCTCTGGAAACACCATATATTTT. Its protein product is CTSSQDYRDSSGNTIYF.

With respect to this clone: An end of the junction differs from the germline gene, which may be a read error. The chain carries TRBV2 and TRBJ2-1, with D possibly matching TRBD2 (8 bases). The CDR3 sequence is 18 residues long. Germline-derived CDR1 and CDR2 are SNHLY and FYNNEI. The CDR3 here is CASTEGGGGIGTYNEQFF. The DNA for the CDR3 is TGTGCCAGCACTGAAGGGGGCGGGGGGATAGGTACCTACAATGAGCAGTTCTTC.

CDR3 bases: TGCGCCAGCAGCGCGGGACAGGGGGAAGAGACCCAGTACTTC. The encoded protein is CASSAGQGEETQYF. The rearrangement uses TRBV5-1 and TRBJ2-5, with 11 nucleotides matching TRBD1. V lost 4 bases to trimming and J lost 3 bases; unmatched junction nucleotides: 2. The CDR3 spans 14 residues. Germline V gene lookup returns CDR1 SGHRS and CDR2 YFSETQ.

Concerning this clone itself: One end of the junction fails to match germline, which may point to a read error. The CDR3 spells CASSLTSGYQETQYF. In nucleotides, the CDR3 is TGTGCTAGCAGCTTGACTAGCGGGTACCAAGAGACCCAGTACTTC. This chain joins TRBV7-7 and TRBJ2-5, with 10 positions matching TRBD2. This CDR3 region has 15 residues. CDR1 and CDR2 (germline): SSHAT, FNYEAQ (reference sequence).